The T cell receptor (beta chain) described here comes from a study of blood T cell repertoires in COVID-19. Study-level information: There were acute and convalescent COVID-19 samples, and they came from the United States, Italy and Spain. Sources were T cells, B-cell-depleted T cells, or PBMCs; the material itself was cDNA or gDNA.

Germline V CDR1 and CDR2: LGHDT, YNNKEL (reference sequence). Trimming shortened V by 4 bases and J by 5 bases, and 11 bases separated the two germline ends. CDR3 length: 13 residues. Authors' data handling: Nucleated cell counts were estimated from reference gene primer amplification. The data were produced by immunoSEQ multiplex PCR, yet TCRdb's version contains in-frame clones alone and is incomplete. V, J and clone size are taken as reported in that table, and D and trimming were inferred from the DNA itself. Here the sample spans about 140,000 clones, about 87% being singletons. The rearrangement links TRBV3-1 (or the pseudogene TRBV3-2) to TRBJ1-1, with D perhaps matching TRBD1 (6 bases). Sequences were obtained from peripheral blood. The clonotype comes from a human donor in a cohort sampled during active COVID-19. The CDR3 DNA sequence: TGTGCCAGCAGCCCAGGGGCGCGAACTGAAGCTTTCTTT. It is translated as CASSPGARTEAFF.